These 28 T cell receptor beta chains share one sample of origin, sequenced in a study of early T cells in non-severe SARS-CoV-2 infection. TCRdb called the 5' RACE reads again in MiXCR, with one record for every CDR3 protein. The sample has tens of thousands of distinct CDR3 sequences; over 4.5% are singletons. The sample consisted of whole blood. All receptors come from an adult who was a healthcare worker with PCR-confirmed SARS-CoV-2 infection or an uninfected control (not recorded which).

This clonotype has more than one count but fewer than ten. DNA of the CDR3: TGTGCCAGCAGCCATCTGCAACCGGGACTAGGGCGGGGTGAGCAGTTCTTC. Protein: CASSHLQPGLGRGEQFF. The genes are TRBV14 and TRBJ2-1, with 8 positions matching TRBD2. The germline V gene has CDR1 SGHDN and CDR2 FVKESK. Germline trimming cut 3 bases from V and 9 bases from J; bases unmatched to any gene: 16. The CDR3 length is 17 residues.

The table lists this clonotype with many counts. The genes are TRBV7-9 and TRBJ2-7; D possibly corresponds to TRBD1 (6 bases). V was shortened by 5 bases and J by 0 bases, with 11 bases between the two germline ends. Germline V gives CDR1 SEHNR, CDR2 FQNEAQ (reference sequence). The CDR3 totals 14 residues. The CDR3 region has the DNA TGTGCCAGCAGCGTAGACAGGTTCTCCTACGAGCAGTACTTC. This gives the protein CASSVDRFSYEQYF.

This clonotype was detected many times. The V gene is TRBV7-8, the J gene TRBJ1-4; D is perhaps TRBD1 (6 bases). The germline CDR1 and CDR2 sequences are SGHVS and FQNEAQ. This CDR3 region has 19 residues. V was trimmed by 0 bases and J by 6 bases, leaving 23 bases between them. This chain's CDR3 is CASSLAVWGMRDIDEKLFF. CDR3 nucleotides: TGTGCCAGCAGCTTAGCGGTATGGGGAATGAGGGACATAGATGAAAAACTGTTTTTT.

This clonotype was counted ten times or more. This rearrangement joins TRBV5-1 to TRBJ2-7; D is unclear. V lost 7 bases to trimming and J lost 1 base, with 15 bases between them. This CDR3 is built from 14 residues. Germline V gene data show CDR1 as SGHRS and CDR2 as YFSETQ. The CDR3 DNA is TGCGCCAGCTCTCTCTACCAGAGATCCTACGAGCAGTACTTC. Translating gives CASSLYQRSYEQYF.

In its sample, this clonotype was seen many times. The V and J genes are TRBV9 and TRBJ2-1; 9 nucleotides match TRBD1. The V gene end was trimmed by 4 bases and the J gene end by 4 bases; junction bases not matched to a gene: 12. Germline V gene data show CDR1 as SGDLS and CDR2 as YYNGEE. CDR3 length: 17 residues. The CDR3 DNA is TGTGCCAGCAGCACCCGGACAGGGGCAGTGGGTTACAATGAGCAGTTCTTC. As protein: CASSTRTGAVGYNEQFF.

The sample holds many counts of this clonotype. The chain uses TRBV10-3 and TRBJ2-5; D tentatively reads TRBD1 or TRBD2 (5 bases each). Trimming took 7 bases from V and 2 from J, leaving 26 bases between them. Germline V gives CDR1 ENHRY, CDR2 SYGVKD. The CDR3 is 18 amino acids. The CDR3 DNA follows: TGTGCCATCAAGGGAGCCGGGACCGACGGCGGGTCACAAGAGACCCAGTACTTC. It encodes CAIKGAGTDGGSQETQYF.

The chain recombines TRBV3-1 with TRBJ2-7, with TRBD2 matching over 11 bases. V shed 3 bases and J 7 bases; nucleotides not matched to a gene: 2. Looked up from germline, CDR1 is LGHDT and CDR2 is YNNKEL (reference sequence). This CDR3 spans 13 amino acids. The CDR3 coding sequence is TGTGCCAGCAGCCAGACTAGCGGGACTGAGCAGTACTTC. Encoded protein: CASSQTSGTEQYF.

This clonotype was found many times. The gene calls are TRBV6-4 and TRBJ2-2, with TRBD2 identical over 12 bases. V dropped 3 bases and J dropped 4; count of bases not matched to a gene: 0. This CDR3 spans 15 amino acids. Per the germline V gene, CDR1 is MRHNA and CDR2 is SNTAGT. The CDR3 DNA reads TGTGCCAGCAGTGAACTAGCGGGAGGCACCGGGGAGCTGTTTTTT. Protein product: CASSELAGGTGELFF.

This clonotype was counted ten times or more. The CDR3 is CAISVVNTDTQYF. The CDR3 bases are TGTGCCATCAGTGTTGTAAACACAGATACGCAGTATTTT. The V and J genes are TRBV10-3 and TRBJ2-3; no firm D call. Between the trimmed V and J ends, which lost 4 bases and 2 bases, there was a span of 7 bases. Germline V gene data show CDR1 as ENHRY and CDR2 as SYGVKD. The length of the CDR3 is 13 residues.

This chain joins TRBV2 and TRBJ1-5, with D unresolved. The CDR3 covers 14 residues. Germline values: CDR1 SNHLY, CDR2 FYNNEI. V lost 3 bases, J lost 1 base, and 7 bases lay in between. The CDR3 DNA reads TGTGCCAGCAGTGAGGGCCAGAGCAATCAGCCCCAGCATTTT. Protein: CASSEGQSNQPQHF.

At least ten counts were recorded for this clonotype. The rearrangement uses TRBV28 and TRBJ2-5; D is unclear. The V end lost 11 bases, the J end lost 3 bases, and 7 bases lay between the germline ends. The germline V gene encodes CDR1 MDHEN and CDR2 SYDVKM. The CDR3 contains 10 residues. CDR3 DNA: TGTGCCCCGCAAGAAGAGACCCAGTACTTC. Protein: CAPQEETQYF.

This clonotype was found many times. This chain links TRBV10-1 with TRBJ1-2, with 8 bases that match TRBD1. The V and J ends lost 2 bases and 0 bases, in that order; junction bases with no gene match: 2. CDR1 is WNHNN and CDR2 is SYGVQD in the germline V gene (reference sequence). This CDR3 region has 15 residues. DNA for the CDR3: TGCGCCAGCAGTGAGCCGGGACAGGCTAACTATGGCTACACCTTC. Translated, it gives CASSEPGQANYGYTF.

This clonotype occurred a few times. An end of the junction does not agree with germline; a read error may underlie this. The chain recombines TRBV18 with TRBJ2-5; 10 bases are shared with TRBD2. The CDR3 length is 12 residues. Germline assignment: CDR1 KGHSH and CDR2 LQKENI. Written as DNA, the CDR3 is TGTGCCAGCTCAACGACTAGCGGGCCGGCACACTTC. This translates into CASSTTSGPAHF.

This clonotype was observed many times. The chain links TRBV24-1 to TRBJ2-2; tentatively, D is TRBD1 (6 bases). The CDR3 is 13 amino acids. Germline assignment: CDR1 KGHDR and CDR2 SFDVKD. The ends were cut back, 9 bases at V and 5 bases at J, with 12 bases in the middle. The CDR3 DNA follows: TGTGCCACCGGGAAACAGGGAACCGGGGAGCTGTTTTTT. This sequence encodes CATGKQGTGELFF.

At least ten counts were recorded for this clonotype. V usage is TRBV27 and J usage is TRBJ2-1; D gene ambiguous. There are 17 residues in the CDR3. Germline V CDR1 and CDR2: MNHEY, SMNVEV (reference sequence). The V and J ends lost 5 bases and 0 bases respectively, with 17 bases between them. The CDR3 DNA reads TGTGCCAGCAGTCCCAACGTCACTCCTGTCTCCTACAATGAGCAGTTCTTC. This encodes CASSPNVTPVSYNEQFF.

This clonotype was found many times. The J gene is TRBJ1-3, the V gene TRBV5-5; the D is unclear. The germline V gene has CDR1 SGHKS and CDR2 YYEKEE (reference sequence). Trimming stripped 4 bases from V and 3 bases from J, with 5 bases between. This CDR3 has 12 residues. DNA for the CDR3: TGTGCCAGCAGCGCCTATGGAAACACCATATATTTT. Translating gives CASSAYGNTIYF.

In its sample, this clonotype was seen a few times. The CDR3 loop reads CASSSTGLAGGLGTGELFF. CDR3 sequence (DNA): TGTGCCAGCAGCTCAACGGGACTAGCGGGAGGTCTTGGCACCGGGGAGCTGTTTTTT. The chain uses TRBV3-1 and TRBJ2-2; 15 bases are a match to TRBD2. The V gene's germline CDR1 is LGHDT and CDR2 YNNKEL (reference sequence). The CDR3 extends over 19 amino acids. V gave up 5 bases and J gave up 4 bases; unmatched junction bases: 11.

This chain joins TRBV7-8 and TRBJ2-1, with D unresolved. The CDR3 sequence is 16 residues long. V gave up 4 bases and J gave up 4 bases, with 17 bases separating them. Germline CDR1 SGHVS, CDR2 FQNEAQ. The CDR3 reads CASSSARVNPYNEQFF. The CDR3 bases are TGTGCCAGCAGCTCAGCTCGGGTCAACCCGTACAATGAGCAGTTCTTC.

There are many counts of this clonotype. This chain's CDR3 is CSVEDVTLPQETQYF. For the CDR3, the DNA is TGCAGCGTTGAAGATGTAACTTTACCCCAAGAGACCCAGTACTTC. The chain links TRBV29-1 to TRBJ2-5; no definite D call. This CDR3 comprises 15 residues. In germline, CDR1 is SQVTM, CDR2 ANQGSEA. Deletions cut 0 bases from V and 1 base from J, with 12 bases between. Full variable domain (remainder filled in from reference TRBV29-1 and TRBJ2-5): SAVISQKPSRDICQRGTSLTIQCQVDSQVTMMFWYRQQPGQSLTLIATANQGSEATYESGFVIDKFPISRPNLTFSTLTVSNMSPEDSSIYLCSVEDVTLPQETQYFGPGTRLLVL.

This clonotype was observed many times. The chain couples TRBV20-1 to TRBJ2-1; no firm D call. This CDR3 is 13 amino acids long. CDR1 DFQATT and CDR2 SNEGSKA come from the germline V gene (reference sequence). V lost 3 bases and J lost 7, with 13 bases in between. Here the CDR3 reads CSASRNSRNEQFF. The CDR3 nucleotides are TGCAGTGCTAGCCGTAACTCAAGGAATGAGCAGTTCTTC.

This clonotype was counted at least ten times. This sequence joins TRBV7-9 and TRBJ2-7; D is undetermined. The germline CDR1 and CDR2 sequences are SEHNR and FQNEAQ (reference sequence). V was cut by 0 bases and J by 4 bases, with 7 bases left in between. The CDR3 consists of 13 residues. The CDR3 loop reads CASSLAAEYEQYF. The CDR3 DNA follows: TGTGCCAGCAGCTTAGCAGCAGAATACGAGCAGTACTTC.

This clonotype was observed many times. The V call is TRBV3-1, the J call TRBJ2-7; 10 bases are shared with TRBD2. The CDR3 is made up of 15 amino acids. Per germline, CDR1 LGHDT and CDR2 YNNKEL (reference sequence). The V segment lost 4 bases and the J segment 7 bases; nucleotides outside the gene matches: 10. The CDR3 here is CASSRGLADLVEQYF. The DNA for the CDR3 is TGTGCCAGCAGCCGCGGACTAGCGGATCTGGTGGAGCAGTACTTC.

This clonotype was counted only a few times. The V call is TRBV4-1, the J call TRBJ2-7; maybe TRBD1 (6 bases). V was pared by 4 bases and J by 1 base, with 11 bases between. Germline CDR1 reads MGHRA; CDR2 reads YSYEKL. The CDR3 is 14 residues long. CDR3 region: CASSRGQSSYEQYF. The CDR3 DNA is TGCGCCAGCAGCCGAGGACAGTCATCCTACGAGCAGTACTTC.

This clonotype was detected many times. This chain connects TRBV18 to TRBJ1-4, with D possibly TRBD1 on 5 matching bases. The V gene's germline CDR1 is KGHSH and CDR2 LQKENI. This CDR3 region has 14 residues. V was trimmed by 4 bases and J by 0 bases, leaving 6 bases between them. This CDR3 is CASSQGSTNEKLFF. CDR3 DNA: TGTGCCAGCTCACAGGGGTCAACTAATGAAAAACTGTTTTTT.

This clonotype was recorded at least ten times. The chain is built from TRBV20-1 and TRBJ1-2, with TRBD1 matching over 7 bases. CDR1 is DFQATT, CDR2 SNEGSKA, per germline (reference sequence). There are 17 residues in the CDR3. V shed 2 bases and J 3 bases; nucleotides not matched to a gene: 15. This chain's CDR3 is CSARSPGGPGTDYGYTF. DNA of the CDR3: TGCAGTGCTAGATCCCCCGGAGGCCCAGGGACAGACTATGGCTACACCTTC.

Many counts were recorded for this clonotype. The rearrangement joins TRBV20-1 to TRBJ2-3, with no clear D. Germline values: CDR1 DFQATT, CDR2 SNEGSKA (reference sequence). The CDR3 contains 12 residues. Between the trimmed V and J ends, which lost 5 bases and 7 bases, there was a span of 13 bases. The CDR3 DNA reads TGCAGTGCTCCCCGTGAGGATTATACGCAGTATTTT. It encodes CSAPREDYTQYF.

This clonotype has a count of ten or more. This chain links TRBV7-6 with TRBJ1-2, with D perhaps TRBD1 (6 bases). The V gene lost 5 bases and the J gene lost 2 bases, with 15 bases spanning the gap. CDR1 and CDR2 from the germline V gene are SGHVS and FNYEAQ. The CDR3 runs 15 residues. CDR3 in DNA: TGTGCCAGCAGCCAGCTGGACAGCCTGAACTATGGCTACACCTTC. Translation: CASSQLDSLNYGYTF. Full variable domain (missing parts from reference TRBV7-6 and TRBJ1-2): GAGVSQSPRYKVTKRGQDVALRCDPISGHVSLYWYRQALGQGPEFLTYFNYEAQQDKSGLPNDRFSAERPEGSISTLTIQRTEQRDSAMYRCASSQLDSLNYGYTFGSGTRLTVV.

This chain joins TRBV27 and TRBJ2-2; D is undetermined. Per germline, CDR1 MNHEY and CDR2 SMNVEV (reference sequence). Between the trimmed V and J ends, which lost 3 bases and 8 bases, there was a span of 16 bases. This CDR3 comprises 15 residues. For the CDR3, the DNA is TGTGCCAGCAGTTTGAAAGGCCCTCGAGCGGGGGAGCTGTTTTTT. Protein product: CASSLKGPRAGELFF.